This TCR beta chain comes out of a study of Graves' ophthalmopathy and Graves' hyperthyroidism. The authors amplified TCR beta CDR3 regions, and they did so from RNA transcripts for repertoire sequencing. An opening RT-PCR round employed HTBI primers and preceded a second-round multiplex PCR. TCRdb reprocessed the multiplex PCR reads with MiXCR, giving one entry per CDR3 protein. Of around 1,000,000 distinct CDR3 sequences listed, roughly 35% were seen once; the top ten hold around 10%. Germline lookup yields CDR1 SGHRS and CDR2 YFSETQ. V shed 3 bases, J shed 2 bases, and the junction held 5 bases outside the gene matches. This CDR3 spans 14 amino acids. Ten or more counts support this clonotype. No antigen is known for it. Study observations and caveats: Detection in blood was also observed for most expanded thyroid clonotypes above 0.001 frequency. This model predicted ophthalmopathy progression (sensitivity 70% to 71%, specificity around 72%). Cross-validated, the 13-signature model showed 87.88%/81.08% sensitivity/specificity, and 80%/75% in the test set.

This rearrangement joins TRBV5-1 to TRBJ2-7, with 7 nucleotides matching TRBD1. The origin of this receptor is an adult man with Graves' hyperthyroidism. The material sequenced was peripheral blood or thyroid tissue (not recorded which). Here the CDR3 reads CASSWAGGAYEQYF. For the CDR3, the DNA is TGCGCCAGCAGCTGGGCAGGGGGAGCCTACGAGCAGTACTTC.